The rows below give T cell receptor beta chains drawn from one sample of a study of cytomegalovirus exposure and HLA in healthy donors. TCRdb's copy holds only in-frame clones and misses some; the assay was immunoSEQ multiplex PCR. The table has 180,000 or so clones, over 65% seen once. Specimen: PBMCs. The source is a man younger than 35 in good health and CMV-seronegative. The CDR3 runs from the conserved cysteine through the conserved F or W. Each record gives: D gene, clone size, CDR3 length, J gene, V gene, CDR3 DNA, CDR3 protein. The D gene is left open where the match is weak. Part of the rows lack a size; the others show once, few, many or a class for expanded clones.

- | - | 14 | TRBJ1-2 | TRBV6-6 | TGTGCCAGCAGTTCCAAGGAGTATAACTATGGCTACACCTTC | CASSSKEYNYGYTF
- | - | 13 | TRBJ2-1 | TRBV6-4 | TGTGCCAGCAGGCCGGCAGGAGGCAATGAGCAGTTCTTC | CASRPAGGNEQFF
- | - | 14 | TRBJ1-2 | TRBV30 | TGTGCCTGGAGGTGGGGCTCTGAGGAAAATGGCTACACCTTC | CAWRWGSEENGYTF
- | - | 13 | TRBJ2-7 | TRBV4-1 | TGCGCCAGCTACGTCGGCGGGTGTATCGAGCAGTACTTC | CASYVGGCIEQYF
- | - | 12 | TRBJ1-2 | TRBV7-8 | TGTGCCAGCAGCGGCGGAAACTATGGCTACACCTTC | CASSGGNYGYTF
TRBD1 | few | 17 | TRBJ2-7 | TRBV30 | TGTGCCTGGAGTGAACGAGGGGGGACAGGGACTGGTTACGAGCAGTACTTC | CAWSERGGTGTGYEQYF
TRBD1 | - | 15 | TRBJ1-4 | TRBV18 | TGTGCCAGCTCACCCCGCGGGACAGGGAGTGAAAAACTGTTTTTT | CASSPRGTGSEKLFF
- | - | 15 | TRBJ2-2 | TRBV4-2 | TGTGCCAGCAGCCTCGAACTAGCATGGACCGGGGAGCTGTTTTTT | CASSLELAWTGELFF
- | - | 15 | TRBJ2-3 | TRBV5-5 | TGTGCCAGCAGCCCGACAGGGAGGTATACAGATACGCAGTATTTT | CASSPTGRYTDTQYF
- | - | 13 | TRBJ2-3 | TRBV7-2 | TGTGCCAGCAGCTCCAGGGGTACAGATACGCAGTATTTT | CASSSRGTDTQYF
- | few | 16 | TRBJ2-6 | TRBV11-1 | TGTGCCAGCAGCTTAGGGGGCCGAGCTGGGGCCAACGTCCTGACTTTC | CASSLGGRAGANVLTF
TRBD1 | - | 15 | TRBJ1-2 | TRBV15 | TGTGCCACCAGCAGGACCTCGACAGGGGGCGGGGGCTACACCTTC | CATSRTSTGGGGYTF
- | - | 17 | TRBJ1-4 | TRBV5-4 | TGTGCCAGCAGCTCACCCTCGGGGCAGGGGAAAGGTGAAAAACTGTTTTTT | CASSSPSGQGKGEKLFF
- | - | 16 | TRBJ1-1 | TRBV21-1 | TGTGCCAGCAGCAAAAAGTCAAGGCAGGGGGCGACTGAAGCTTTCTTT | CASSKKSRQGATEAFF
TRBD1 | - | 15 | TRBJ2-7 | TRBV7-9 | TGTTCCAGCAGCCCGGGACAGGGAATCTCCTACGAGCAGTACTTC | CSSSPGQGISYEQYF
- | few | 15 | TRBJ1-1 | TRBV7-9 | TGTGCCAGCAGCTTATTGGGGGCAGGGGACACTGAAGCTTTCTTT | CASSLLGAGDTEAFF
- | - | 14 | TRBJ1-1 | TRBV4-2 | TGTGCCAGCAGCCAAGCTGGGGCCAGGGGTGAAGCTTTCTTT | CASSQAGARGEAFF
TRBD1 | - | 17 | TRBJ1-1 | TRBV11-2 | TGTGCCAGCAGCCCTTCAAAGGGGGCAAGAAGGAACACTGAAGCTTTCTTT | CASSPSKGARRNTEAFF
TRBD1 | - | 16 | TRBJ1-6 | TRBV6-5 | TGTGCCAGCAGTTACTCGATGGGGACAGGGAATTCACCCCTCCACTTT | CASSYSMGTGNSPLHF
- | - | 11 | TRBJ1-1 | TRBV12-5 | TGTGCTAGTGCCGCGACACCTGAAGCTTTCTTT | CASAATPEAFF
- | - | 15 | TRBJ2-5 | TRBV7-2 | TGTGCCAGCAGCTTAGGAGGCTCAGAGGGCGAGACCCAGTACTTC | CASSLGGSEGETQYF
TRBD1 | - | 14 | TRBJ2-7 | TRBV7-7 | TGTGCTAGCAGCCTGGGACAGGGGACCTACGAGCAGTACTTC | CASSLGQGTYEQYF
- | - | 14 | TRBJ2-7 | TRBV6-5 | TGTGCCAGCAGGAGGGACTGGTCCTCCTACGAGCAGTACTTC | CASRRDWSSYEQYF
- | - | 14 | TRBJ1-6 | TRBV5-4 | TGTGCCAGCAGCTTGGCTGGGGCTCGGTCACCCCTCCACTTT | CASSLAGARSPLHF
TRBD1 | - | 19 | TRBJ2-1 | TRBV5-1 | TGCGCCAGCAGCTTACGGACAGGGGGAACTTTGAGCTCCTACAATGAGCAGTTCTTC | CASSLRTGGTLSSYNEQFF
- | - | 13 | TRBJ1-2 | TRBV13 | TGTGCCAGCAGCCGGTCGACAGGTTATGGCTACACCTTC | CASSRSTGYGYTF
- | - | 15 | TRBJ2-5 | TRBV27 | TGTGCCAGCAGTTTAAACAGGGCAAGGGGGGAGACCCAGTACTTC | CASSLNRARGETQYF
- | - | 13 | TRBJ1-6 | TRBV30 | TGTGCCTGGAGTGTCGACATTGTTTCACCCCTCCACTTT | CAWSVDIVSPLHF
- | - | 15 | TRBJ2-5 | TRBV25-1 | TGTGCCAGCAGTCCCGGGCAGGGGTTGAGAGAGACCCAGTACTTC | CASSPGQGLRETQYF
- | - | 14 | TRBJ2-1 | TRBV11-3 | TGTGCCAGCAGCTCCCCGTTCGCGCCCGGTGAGCAGTTCTTC | CASSSPFAPGEQFF
TRBD1 | - | 16 | TRBJ1-2 | TRBV5-8 | TGTGCCAGCGGTGTACAGGGGGCTCTTTTCCCCTATGGCTACACCTTC | CASGVQGALFPYGYTF
TRBD1 | - | 15 | TRBJ1-2 | TRBV7-9 | TGTGCCAGCAGCCTCCGACAGGGGGCGGTGGATGGCTACACCTTC | CASSLRQGAVDGYTF
TRBD2 | - | 15 | TRBJ2-5 | TRBV30 | TGTGCCTGGAGTAGCGGACTAGCGGAGAAAGAGACCCAGTACTTC | CAWSSGLAEKETQYF
- | - | 15 | TRBJ1-1 | TRBV5-3 | TGTGCCAGAAGCCTTTGGGGCAGGGGAGACACTGAAGCTTTCTTT | CARSLWGRGDTEAFF
TRBD2 | - | 17 | TRBJ2-3 | TRBV7-3 | TGTGCCAGCAGCTTAACCCCAGCGGGAGAGGGCACAGATACGCAGTATTTT | CASSLTPAGEGTDTQYF
TRBD2 | - | 17 | TRBJ2-1 | TRBV11-1 | TGTGCCAGCAGCTTAGGGACTAGCAGCCGACGTTACAATGAGCAGTTCTTC | CASSLGTSSRRYNEQFF